The entry that follows covers one T cell receptor beta chain sequence. Antigen: not known. Germline values: CDR1 SGHDN, CDR2 FVKESK. Trimming shortened V by 3 bases and J by 4 bases, and 12 bases separated the two germline ends. The CDR3 extends over 14 amino acids. This record comes from a study of T cell repertoires in cytomegalovirus infection. A single record per CDR3 protein comes from TCRdb applying MiXCR to the reads. In the table there are about a million distinct CDR3 sequences, 30% to 40% of which are singletons. This sample comprised cultured CD8+ T cells from PBMCs, obtained from culture after CMV antigen stimulation. The receptor comes from a human donor in good health (CMV status not recorded). Some clones in this sample may be carry-over from other donors' samples. The genes are TRBV14 and TRBJ1-1; D is perhaps TRBD1 (5 bases). The CDR3 spells CASSHTRRGTEAFF. In nucleotides, the CDR3 is TGTGCCAGCAGCCATACTAGGAGGGGCACTGAAGCTTTCTTT. Full variable domain (rest looked up from reference TRBV14 and TRBJ1-1): EAGVTQFPSHSVIEKGQTVTLRCDPISGHDNLYWYRRVMGKEIKFLLHFVKESKQDESGMPNNRFLAERTGGTYSTLKVQPAELEDSGVYFCASSHTRRGTEAFFGQGTRLTVV.